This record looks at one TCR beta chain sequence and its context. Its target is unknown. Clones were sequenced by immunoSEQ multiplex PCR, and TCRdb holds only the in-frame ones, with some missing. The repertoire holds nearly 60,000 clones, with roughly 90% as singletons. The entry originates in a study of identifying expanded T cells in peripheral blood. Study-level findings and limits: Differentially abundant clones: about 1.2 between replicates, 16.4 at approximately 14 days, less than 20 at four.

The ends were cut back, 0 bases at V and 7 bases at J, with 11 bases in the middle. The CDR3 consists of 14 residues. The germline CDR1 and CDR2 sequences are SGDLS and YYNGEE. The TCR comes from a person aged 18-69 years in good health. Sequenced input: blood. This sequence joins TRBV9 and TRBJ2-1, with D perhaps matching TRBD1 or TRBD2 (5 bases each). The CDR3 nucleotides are TGTGCCAGCAGCGTAGAAGGGGACCCAAATGAGCAGTTCTTC. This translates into CASSVEGDPNEQFF.